The clone carrying this TCR beta chain was counted at least ten times. The antigen is unknown. One junction end does not reproduce the germline sequence, and a read error may be involved. The sample belongs to a study of human T cells and chemical hapten exposure. Study-wide background: Recorded diagnoses among the mostly female patients were alopecia areata, totalis or universalis.

Germline V lookup: CDR1 DFQATT, CDR2 SNEGSKA (reference sequence). This CDR3 has 14 amino acids. Specified time point: patch test 3, about 24 weeks after DPC sensitization. Treatment described: therapeutic diphenylcyclopropenone sensitization with weekly scalp DPC. In the original workflow: A typical sample had 75,000 to 100,000 TCRs, with about 20,000 to 700,000 overall. From the RACE reads, TCRdb called clonotypes with MiXCR, one entry per CDR3 protein. Here the V and J calls rest on TCRdb's processing, not on the authors' analysis. The data contain roughly 84,000 distinct CDR3 sequences, 10% to 12% of them seen just once; the ten biggest clones take up more than 3%. Notes on the study in general: There was alopecia in the donors, so their immune response may differ from that of healthy people.

This chain links TRBV20-1 with TRBJ1-1, with 9 nucleotides matching TRBD1. The TCR sequence derives from a woman in her fifties or sixties with alopecia areata. Some clones in this sample may be carry-over from other donors' samples. The sequencing used whole blood, collected in connection with sensitization to the hapten diphenylcyclopropenone (DPC). The CDR3 DNA reads TGCAGTGCTAGACCCGGACAGGGGAACTCTGAAGCTTTCTTT. Amino acids: CSARPGQGNSEAFF.